The clone carrying this T cell receptor (beta chain) was detected many times. Its antigen is still unknown. Through MiXCR, TCRdb re-clonotyped the PCR reads. The sample includes about 40,000 clones, roughly 16% of them seen just once. J was trimmed by 8 bases and V by 10 bases; bases with no gene match: 11. Per germline, CDR1 ENHRY and CDR2 SYGVKD. The CDR3 covers 13 residues. Patients had received no treatment of any kind before thyroid surgery. The data derive from a study of metastatic and nonmetastatic thyroid tumors. Study at large: Repertoires from blood and tumor or nodule tissue of malignant and benign thyroid patients were compared.

Study-wide results and limits: Across blood and tumor, TCR beta diversity in malignant thyroid tumors was reportedly significantly higher than in benign nodules.

This TCR was recovered from a female donor with papillary thyroid cancer or a benign thyroid nodule (not recorded which). Some clones in this sample may be carry-over from other donors' samples. The sequenced sample was blood. This sequence joins TRBV10-3 and TRBJ1-2; 9 bases are shared with TRBD1. The CDR3 is CATHRGQGAGYTF. The CDR3 DNA reads TGTGCCACCCACAGGGGGCAGGGGGCGGGCTACACCTTC.